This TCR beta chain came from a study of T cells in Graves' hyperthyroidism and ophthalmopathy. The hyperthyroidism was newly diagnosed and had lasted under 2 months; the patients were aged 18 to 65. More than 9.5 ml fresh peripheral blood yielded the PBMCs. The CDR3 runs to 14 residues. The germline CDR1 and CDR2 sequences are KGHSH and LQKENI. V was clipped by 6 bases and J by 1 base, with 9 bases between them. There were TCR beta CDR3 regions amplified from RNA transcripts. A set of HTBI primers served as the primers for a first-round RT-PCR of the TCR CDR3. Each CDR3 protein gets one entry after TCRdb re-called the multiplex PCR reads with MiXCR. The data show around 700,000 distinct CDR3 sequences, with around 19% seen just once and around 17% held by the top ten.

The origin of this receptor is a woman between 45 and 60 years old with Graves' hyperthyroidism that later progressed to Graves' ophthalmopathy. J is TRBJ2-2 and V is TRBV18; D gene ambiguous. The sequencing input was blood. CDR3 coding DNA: TGTGCCAGCTCTTCAGCAGGGAACACCGGGGAGCTGTTTTTT. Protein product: CASSSAGNTGELFF.